The next 17 T cell receptor beta chains were all read from a single sample in a study of OX40 agonist ivuxolimab in advanced cancers. Data came from immunoSEQ multiplex PCR; TCRdb stores just in-frame clones and leaves some out. The sample carries 60,000 or so clones, approximately 87% recorded once. Source: CD4+ or CD8+ T cells sorted from blood, taken in a trial of the OX40 agonist ivuxolimab. These receptor sequences come from an adult with an advanced solid tumor such as melanoma, head and neck, liver or kidney cancer.

This clone was observed a few times. CDR3 protein: CASSLLRTRATYEQYF. Here the CDR3 DNA reads TGTGCCAGCAGTTTACTCCGTACTAGAGCCACCTACGAGCAGTACTTC. The rearrangement joins TRBV27 to TRBJ2-7; D possibly corresponds to TRBD2 (5 bases). The CDR3 is made up of 16 amino acids. Trimming took off 2 bases at V and 2 bases at J, with 16 bases between the two ends. Germline V CDR1 and CDR2: MNHEY, SMNVEV (reference sequence).

The V call is TRBV28, the J call TRBJ1-5, with 8 bases aligning to TRBD1. The germline CDR1 and CDR2 sequences are MDHEN and SYDVKM. V lost 3 bases and J lost 0; bases outside the gene matches: 19. The CDR3 consists of 21 residues. CDR3 amino acids: CASSFHRPDRALVYSNQPQHF. CDR3 nucleotide sequence: TGTGCCAGCAGTTTCCACCGTCCGGACAGGGCGCTTGTTTATAGCAATCAGCCCCAGCATTTT.

The rearrangement uses TRBV6-1 and TRBJ2-1, with D perhaps matching TRBD2 (7 bases). The V gene lost 10 bases and the J gene lost 7 bases, with 20 bases spanning the gap. CDR3 length equals 14 residues. CDR1 is MNHNS, CDR2 SASEGT, per germline. The CDR3 region is CATLNREGGNEQFF. Written as DNA, the CDR3 is TGTGCCACTTTGAACAGGGAGGGTGGGAATGAGCAGTTCTTC.

This chain joins TRBV2 and TRBJ2-1, with 10 bases aligning to TRBD2. The trim removed 5 bases at V and 7 bases at J, leaving 8 bases unmatched. The CDR3 is 15 residues long. From germline, CDR1 is SNHLY and CDR2 FYNNEI. DNA for the CDR3: TGTGCCAGCAGTATCAGCGGGGGGGCCGGAAATGAGCAGTTCTTC. Amino acids: CASSISGGAGNEQFF.

Written as DNA, the CDR3 is TGTGCCAGCAGTTTAGGTCAGGGGGCTAGGGAGCAGTACTTC. Translated: CASSLGQGAREQYF. The chain is built from TRBV28 and TRBJ2-5; 8 bases agree with TRBD1. The CDR3 is made up of 14 amino acids. Losses at the gene ends were 2 bases for V and 11 bases for J; bases not matched to a gene: 10. Germline V gene sequence: CDR1 MDHEN, CDR2 SYDVKM.

This sequence joins TRBV27 and TRBJ1-5; weak D call: TRBD1 (6 bases). This CDR3 is 12 amino acids long. Germline V lookup: CDR1 MNHEY, CDR2 SMNVEV (reference sequence). Trimming removed 8 bases at V and 4 bases at J, with 9 bases between. The CDR3 reads CASRDTNQPQHF. CDR3 bases: TGTGCCAGCCGGGACACAAATCAGCCCCAGCATTTT.

This clone appeared a few times. V and J are TRBV6-6 and TRBJ1-1; D unclear. The V and J ends lost 5 bases and 5 bases respectively, with 12 bases between them. The CDR3 has 13 residues. The germline V gene encodes CDR1 MNHNY and CDR2 SVGAGI (reference sequence). The CDR3 bases are TGTGCCAGCAGTCAGACGACGGAGACTGAAGCTTTCTTT. It is translated as CASSQTTETEAFF.

This chain links TRBV11-2 with TRBJ2-5; 8 nucleotides agree with TRBD1. The better agreement between TRBJ2-7 and the DNA end casts doubt on the J call. This CDR3 has 15 residues. Germline values: CDR1 SGHAT, CDR2 FQNNGV. CDR3 nucleotide sequence: TGTGCCAGCAGCCCTGCGCGACAGGGGTGGTACGAGCAGTACTTC. Translation: CASSPARQGWYEQYF.

The rearrangement joins TRBV28 to TRBJ2-7, with TRBD1 as a possible D gene (6 bases). V lost 8 bases and J 3 bases, leaving 14 bases between the germline ends. The CDR3 length is 13 residues. Germline CDR1 MDHEN, CDR2 SYDVKM. CDR3 protein: CASREGGNYEQYF. CDR3 nucleotides: TGTGCCAGCCGGGAAGGGGGTAACTACGAGCAGTACTTC.

Worth noting for this clone: Additional DNA sequences in this sample encode the identical CDR3. Here the CDR3 reads CAWSTGGDQPQHF. The DNA of the CDR3 is TGTGCCTGGAGTACAGGGGGGGATCAGCCCCAGCATTTT. The rearrangement links TRBV30 to TRBJ1-5; 8 bases align to TRBD1. The germline V gene has CDR1 GTSNPN and CDR2 SVGIG (reference sequence). The length of the CDR3 is 13 residues. Trimming removed 2 bases from V and 5 bases from J; junction bases left unmatched: 2.

The gene calls are TRBV28 and TRBJ2-3, with a weak D call TRBD2 (6 bases). CDR3 length equals 18 residues. Germline V lookup: CDR1 MDHEN, CDR2 SYDVKM. Between the trimmed V and J ends, which lost 3 bases and 0 bases, there was a span of 19 bases. CDR3 in DNA: TGTGCCAGCAGTTTTAATACCTATAGCGGAAAGAGCACAGATACGCAGTATTTT. Protein: CASSFNTYSGKSTDTQYF.

This chain links TRBV19 with TRBJ2-7; D remains unclear. Germline-derived CDR1 and CDR2 are LNHDA and SQIVND (reference sequence). This CDR3 has 12 amino acids. The V gene lost 11 bases and the J gene lost 4 bases, with 15 bases spanning the gap. The CDR3, as DNA: TGTGCCTCCCAAGGTCAGGCTTACGAGCAGTACTTC. The encoded protein is CASQGQAYEQYF.

The chain recombines TRBV29-1 with TRBJ1-1; 10 bases match TRBD1. Germline CDR1 and CDR2: SQVTM and ANQGSEA. CDR3 size: 15 residues. CDR3 region: CSDLKTGTGAAEAFF. CDR3 DNA sequence: TGCAGTGATTTAAAGACCGGGACAGGGGCTGCAGAAGCTTTCTTT.

This clone is a singleton in its sample. The chain uses TRBV2 and TRBJ2-1, with 14 bases fitting TRBD2. There are 17 residues in the CDR3. V lost 5 bases to trimming and J lost 0 bases; unmatched junction nucleotides: 3. Germline V gives CDR1 SNHLY, CDR2 FYNNEI. CDR3 coding DNA: TGTGCCAGCAGTCCAGGACTAGCGGGGGGCTCCTACAATGAGCAGTTCTTC. Protein: CASSPGLAGGSYNEQFF.

In this sample, this clone turned up a few times. The chain uses TRBV19 and TRBJ2-3; D remains ambiguous. V shed 9 bases and J shed 0 bases, with 13 bases lying between them. From germline, CDR1 is LNHDA and CDR2 SQIVND (reference sequence). The CDR3 covers 14 residues. CDR3 sequence: CASNQRSSTDTQYF. The CDR3 nucleotides are TGTGCCAGCAATCAGAGATCTAGCACAGATACGCAGTATTTT.

This rearrangement joins TRBV5-1 to TRBJ2-3; 10 bases are a match to TRBD2. Germline CDR1 reads SGHRS; CDR2 reads YFSETQ. The CDR3 contains 15 residues. J gave up 1 base and V 6 bases, and 5 bases lay outside the gene matches. The CDR3 protein is CASTLAGDRTDTQYF. CDR3 in DNA: TGCGCCAGCACCCTAGCGGGGGATCGCACAGATACGCAGTATTTT. Drawing the rest from reference TRBV5-1 and TRBJ2-3, the complete variable domain is KAGVTQTPRYLIKTRGQQVTLSCSPISGHRSVSWYQQTPGQGLQFLFEYFSETQRNKGNFPGRFSGRQFSNSRSEMNVSTLELGDSALYLCASTLAGDRTDTQYFGPGTRLTVL.

This chain connects TRBV13 to TRBJ1-1; D gene ambiguous. The CDR3 extends over 16 amino acids. Germline values: CDR1 PRHDT, CDR2 FYEKMQ (reference sequence). The V gene lost 4 bases and the J gene lost 2 bases, with 17 bases spanning the gap. CDR3 nucleotides: TGTGCCAGCAGCTCGCAGACAAGAAGTACAAACACTGAAGCTTTCTTT. Translating it yields CASSSQTRSTNTEAFF.